These T cell receptor beta chains were read from a single sample in a study of blood T cell repertoires in COVID-19. TCRdb keeps only in-frame clones here, not all; method: immunoSEQ multiplex PCR. The table lists around 34,000 clones, almost 85% of them singletons. Material: peripheral blood. These receptors all stem from a man older than 75 with active or convalescent COVID-19. Both conserved end residues are part of each CDR3. A D gene is named only where the DNA matches it firmly. Not all rows give a size; the values are once, few, many and, for expanded clones, a class.

d_gene,v_gene,j_gene,abundance,CDR3aa,CDR3nt
NA,TRBV4-2,TRBJ2-3,NA,CASSQDPGPSTDTQYF,TGTGCCAGCAGCCAAGATCCAGGCCCCAGCACAGATACGCAGTATTTT
TRBD1,TRBV19,TRBJ2-2,once,CASSLPQGVTGELFF,TGTGCCAGTAGTCTCCCACAGGGGGTCACCGGGGAGCTGTTTTTT
NA,TRBV11-3,TRBJ2-7,NA,CASSPPGGGSVYEQYF,TGTGCCAGCAGCCCCCCAGGTGGAGGGAGCGTCTACGAGCAGTACTTC
NA,TRBV7-8,TRBJ2-7,NA,CASSPGYEQYF,TGTGCCAGCAGCCCGGGGTACGAGCAGTACTTC
TRBD2,TRBV30,TRBJ2-2,NA,CAWSVGMSRGGSNTGELFF,TGTGCCTGGAGTGTAGGGATGAGTCGGGGGGGCTCGAACACCGGGGAGCTGTTTTTT
TRBD1,TRBV7-2,TRBJ2-4,NA,CASSFSRTGKNIQYF,TGTGCCAGCAGCTTCTCCAGGACAGGGAAAAACATTCAGTACTTC
NA,TRBV4-1,TRBJ2-5,NA,CASSQRASLTSFRETQYF,TGCGCCAGCAGCCAACGAGCCAGCCTCACTAGCTTTAGAGAGACCCAGTACTTC
NA,TRBV30,TRBJ2-3,NA,CAWSRDTGRDTQYF,TGTGCCTGGAGTCGCGATACAGGGCGAGATACGCAGTATTTT
NA,TRBV28,TRBJ2-4,NA,CASSFPGDLNIQYF,TGTGCCAGCAGTTTCCCGGGGGACTTAAACATTCAGTACTTC
TRBD1,TRBV4-1,TRBJ1-4,NA,CASSHIIGTGGEKLFF,TGCGCCAGCAGCCACATCATAGGGACAGGGGGCGAAAAACTGTTTTTT
NA,TRBV19,TRBJ1-2,NA,CASSMRGLVGYTF,TGTGCCAGTAGTATGCGGGGGCTTGTTGGCTACACCTTC
NA,TRBV4-2,TRBJ2-7,NA,CASSQVDNEQYF,TGTGCCAGCAGCCAAGTAGACAACGAGCAGTACTTC
TRBD2,TRBV28,TRBJ2-7,few,CASEAGDSGSHYEQYF,TGTGCCAGCGAGGCAGGAGATAGCGGGAGCCACTACGAGCAGTACTTC
NA,TRBV9,TRBJ1-2,few,CASSGGLLANYGYTF,TGTGCCAGCAGCGGGGGACTGTTAGCTAACTATGGCTACACCTTC
NA,TRBV7-6,TRBJ2-1,NA,CASRGGGVGAYNEQFF,TGTGCCAGCAGGGGTGGAGGGGTAGGGGCCTACAATGAGCAGTTCTTC
TRBD2,TRBV18,TRBJ2-1,NA,CASSPPTSGRAEDEQFF,TGTGCCAGCTCACCGCCGACTAGCGGGAGGGCCGAGGATGAGCAGTTCTTC
TRBD1,TRBV11-2,TRBJ1-2,few,CASSLESTGGFYGYTF,TGTGCCAGCAGCTTGGAATCGACAGGGGGCTTCTATGGCTACACCTTC
NA,TRBV5-4,TRBJ2-1,NA,CASHQSQRTYNEQFF,TGTGCCAGCCACCAGAGCCAGCGAACCTACAATGAGCAGTTCTTC
NA,TRBV2,TRBJ1-4,NA,CASSYEEKLFF,TGTGCCAGCAGTTATGAGGAAAAACTGTTTTTT
NA,TRBV19,TRBJ2-5,few,CASRLAGETQYF,TGTGCCAGTAGATTGGCGGGAGAGACCCAGTACTTC
NA,TRBV30,TRBJ2-2,NA,CAWNRGVGGELFF,TGTGCCTGGAATAGGGGCGTCGGCGGGGAGCTGTTTTTT
NA,TRBV4-3,TRBJ2-5,NA,CASSQGSEGARGTQYF,TGCGCCAGCAGCCAAGGTTCCGAGGGGGCGCGGGGGACCCAGTACTTC
TRBD1,TRBV29-1,TRBJ1-2,NA,CSVEYGTVYGYTF,TGCAGCGTTGAATATGGGACAGTCTATGGCTACACCTTC
NA,TRBV7-2,TRBJ2-5,NA,CASSSSVAETQYF,TGTGCCAGCAGCTCGTCCGTAGCAGAGACCCAGTACTTC
NA,TRBV5-1,TRBJ1-1,NA,CASSRAGGNTEAFF,TGCGCCAGCAGCCGCGCCGGGGGTAACACTGAAGCTTTCTTT
TRBD1,TRBV28,TRBJ1-2,NA,CASQGGLGYTF,TGTGCCTCCCAGGGGGGTTTGGGCTACACCTTC
NA,TRBV10-3,TRBJ2-5,NA,CAISEETAFQETQYF,TGTGCCATCAGTGAGGAGACAGCCTTCCAAGAGACCCAGTACTTC
NA,TRBV28,TRBJ1-4,NA,CASSSGDNNEKLFF,TGTGCCAGCAGTTCAGGGGACAATAATGAAAAACTGTTTTTT
TRBD2,TRBV7-9,TRBJ2-1,NA,CASSLEGREGPARQFF,TGTGCCAGCAGCTTAGAGGGTCGGGAGGGCCCCGCTAGGCAGTTCTTC
NA,TRBV4-1,TRBJ2-2,NA,CASSQAAQGTGELFF,TGCGCCAGCAGCCAAGCTGCCCAGGGCACCGGGGAGCTGTTTTTT
NA,TRBV28,TRBJ1-5,NA,CASSPGSSGTQPQHF,TGTGCCAGCAGTCCTGGGTCATCAGGCACTCAGCCCCAGCATTTT